The clone carrying this TCR beta chain was recorded only once. No antigen is known for it. This sample was included in a study of glioma-infiltrating T cells after dendritic cell vaccination. Study results and limitations: Only a small number of patients had complete blood and tumor samples. No direct clonality-survival link was found; a diverse polyclonal response may matter.

Trimming at V came to 7 bases and at J to 2 bases, leaving 5 bases not matched to a gene. The CDR3 runs 14 residues. Germline V CDR1 and CDR2: MNHEY, SMNVEV (reference sequence). Sample time point: after dendritic cell vaccination, including at tumor progression/relapse. Fresh-frozen tumor tissue and more than two years of survival data were available for all. Input was 2 ug genomic DNA, or all available if less. The assay was immunoSEQ multiplex PCR, and TCRdb's table has in-frame clones only and misses some. This table holds about 50,000 clones, 85% to 90% found once. The chain uses TRBV27 and TRBJ2-1, with 7 bases fitting TRBD2. This material consisted of blood, taken after dendritic cell vaccination. This TCR derives from a human donor with glioblastoma. CDR3 coding DNA: TGTGCCAGCAAAAGGGGAGGGGCCTACAATGAGCAGTTCTTC. Translating it yields CASKRGGAYNEQFF.